Detailed here is one TCR beta chain. Its antigen remains unidentified. The sample originates from a study of T cells in narcolepsy. Study-level findings and limits: Comparing one patient's CSF and blood CD4+ clonotypes highlighted HCRT- and TRIB2-specific autoreactive clonotypes. Reportedly, autoreactive clonotypes were serially detected in patients' blood but not controls'.

Repertoires were generated with immunoSEQ multiplex PCR, while TCRdb's copy carries only in-frame clones and drops some. The sample holds about 34,000 clones, roughly 80% seen once. Source material: CD45RA- memory CD4+ T cells from PBMCs. The TCR sequence derives from a human donor with narcolepsy.

The CDR3 DNA sequence: TGCGCCAGCAGCTTCCAGACAGGGAAACTAAACTATGGCTACACCTTC. This translates into CASSFQTGKLNYGYTF. The chain carries TRBV5-1 and TRBJ1-2, with TRBD1 identical over 7 bases. Germline V gives CDR1 SGHRS, CDR2 YFSETQ. The CDR3 runs 16 residues. Trimming at V came to 2 bases and at J to 2 bases, leaving 9 bases not matched to a gene.